This T cell receptor (beta chain) derives from a study of T cells expressing NK-cell markers. Study details: Most of the eight sequenced donors tested HCMV-seropositive; one tested seronegative.

A 5'RACE template switching approach incorporating UMIs was used to make TCR beta cDNA. After re-calling the 5' RACE reads, TCRdb lists one entry per CDR3 protein, DNA absent. The sample includes 450,000 to 600,000 distinct CDR3 sequences. This CDR3 is 15 amino acids long. Germline CDR1 is SGHVS and CDR2 is FNYEAQ. Study results and caveats: What remained unclear was the HCMV specificity of expanded NKG2C+ T cell clones.

A word on this clonotype: What it binds is unknown.

V is TRBV7-6 and J is TRBJ2-1. The sequenced sample consisted of blood T cells: a sorted CD56 or NKG2C T cell subset, CD4+ or CD8+ T cells, or bulk PBMC T cells (not recorded which). This receptor was identified in a man between 18 and 35 years old in good health. The CDR3 reads CASSQRTSSYNEQFF.